This T cell receptor beta chain was identified in a study of patients and donors after allogeneic stem cell transplantation. TCRdb redid the calling of the RT-PCR reads with MiXCR, one entry per CDR3 protein. The table has fewer than 500,000 distinct CDR3 sequences, approximately 16% seen once. Of note for this clonotype: Mismatch with germline at one junction end may stem from a read error.

The CDR3 sequence is 15 residues long. The germline V gene has CDR1 KGHSH and CDR2 LQKENI. Material for sequencing was blood, either unsorted or a sorted T cell fraction (not recorded which). The rearrangement uses TRBV18 and TRBJ2-1; D is perhaps TRBD1 or TRBD2 (5 bases each). This TCR was recovered from a human donor who was either an allogeneic HSCT recipient or a stem cell or donor lymphocyte infusion donor (not recorded which). It is not recorded whose cells these are; they may come from a transplant donor. Here the CDR3 DNA reads TGTGCTAGCTCACCAAGGATTAACGGGGCCAATGAGCAGTTCTTC. It specifies CASSPRINGANEQFF.